The 20 T cell receptor beta chains below all came from one sample that was sequenced in a study of blood T cell repertoires in COVID-19. The repertoire was sequenced with immunoSEQ multiplex PCR; TCRdb's copy has only in-frame clones and lacks some. The sample lists some 200,000 clones, 85% to 90% occurring once. The material sequenced was peripheral blood. The receptors were gathered from a woman younger than 35 who had recovered from COVID-19.

The rearrangement links TRBV4-2 to TRBJ2-5, with a weak D call TRBD1 (6 bases). The V end was cut by 4 bases, the J end by 2 bases, with 11 bases between. This CDR3 has 14 amino acids. From germline, CDR1 is LGHNA and CDR2 YNFKEQ. The CDR3 region is CASSPGQYQETQYF. DNA for the CDR3: TGTGCCAGCAGCCCCGGACAGTATCAAGAGACCCAGTACTTC.

The CDR3 is CASSQDGYREVEKLFF. DNA for the CDR3: TGCGCCAGCAGCCAAGACGGGTACAGGGAAGTTGAAAAACTGTTTTTT. V gene TRBV4-1 combines with J gene TRBJ1-4; a weak D match, TRBD1 (6 bases). Germline-derived CDR1 and CDR2 are MGHRA and YSYEKL. The CDR3 consists of 16 residues. Trimming pared 0 bases from V and 7 bases from J, leaving 15 bases between.

The genes are TRBV5-1 and TRBJ1-1, with TRBD1 as a possible D gene (5 bases). V lost 7 bases and J 2 bases, leaving 12 bases between the germline ends. In germline, CDR1 is SGHRS, CDR2 YFSETQ. The CDR3 extends over 13 amino acids. The CDR3 sequence is CASWAGGNTEAFF. DNA of the CDR3: TGCGCCAGCTGGGCGGGGGGTAACACTGAAGCTTTCTTT.

CDR3 DNA: TGTGCCAGCAGCTTAGCGACAGCCAACTATGGCTACACCTTC. Protein sequence: CASSLATANYGYTF. This rearrangement joins TRBV7-8 to TRBJ1-2; a possible D gene is TRBD1 (5 bases). The CDR3 has 14 residues. Germline V gene data show CDR1 as SGHVS and CDR2 as FQNEAQ. With 0 bases removed from V and 2 bases from J, the gap between germline ends came to 7 bases.

J is TRBJ2-7 and V is TRBV27; 7 bases match TRBD1. Per germline, CDR1 MNHEY and CDR2 SMNVEV (reference sequence). With 3 bases clipped from V and 3 bases from J, the junction kept 2 bases outside the gene matches. The CDR3 sequence is 13 residues long. In DNA form, the CDR3 reads TGTGCCAGCAGTTTCCGGGACAGCTACGAGCAGTACTTC. The encoded protein is CASSFRDSYEQYF.

The rearrangement uses TRBV7-9 and TRBJ2-5; a possible D gene is TRBD1 (5 bases). Trimming removed 5 bases at V and 4 bases at J, with 14 bases between. The CDR3 totals 14 residues. Per germline, CDR1 SEHNR and CDR2 FQNEAQ (reference sequence). CDR3 region: CASSPTRVGETQYF. The CDR3, as DNA: TGTGCCAGCAGCCCGACCAGGGTTGGAGAGACCCAGTACTTC.

This clone was found once. The chain recombines TRBV7-4 with TRBJ1-4; D might be TRBD1 (5 bases). V lost 3 bases and J lost 6, with 17 bases in between. Germline-derived CDR1 and CDR2 are SGHVT and SQSDAQ. The CDR3 runs to 16 residues. The CDR3 region has the DNA TGTGCCAGCAGCTTCTCCCCGCGGGGGGGAGATGAAAAACTGTTTTTT. It specifies CASSFSPRGGDEKLFF.

This clone was observed a single time. The chain employs TRBV19 and TRBJ2-7; no firm D call. The germline V gene has CDR1 LNHDA and CDR2 SQIVND (reference sequence). Trimming stripped 1 base from V and 4 bases from J, with 11 bases between. This CDR3 has 14 amino acids. The CDR3 reads CASSIAGQAYEQYF. CDR3 bases: TGTGCCAGTAGTATAGCAGGCCAGGCATACGAGCAGTACTTC.

This clone appeared a single time. The CDR3 spells CASTSGAVNQPQHF. For the CDR3, the DNA is TGTGCCAGTACCTCAGGGGCCGTCAATCAGCCCCAGCATTTT. The genes are TRBV19 and TRBJ1-5; D perhaps matches TRBD1 (6 bases). From germline, CDR1 is LNHDA and CDR2 SQIVND (reference sequence). This CDR3 contains 14 residues. The V end was cut by 7 bases, the J end by 3 bases, with 13 bases between. Complete variable domain (other parts from reference TRBV19 and TRBJ1-5): DGGITQSPKYLFRKEGQNVTLSCEQNLNHDAMYWYRQDPGQGLRLIYYSQIVNDFQKGDIAEGYSVSREKKESFPLTVTSAQKNPTAFYLCASTSGAVNQPQHFGDGTRLSIL.

The rearrangement uses TRBV9 and TRBJ2-5; 7 nucleotides line up with TRBD2. This CDR3 contains 16 residues. Germline V CDR1 and CDR2: SGDLS, YYNGEE. V was clipped by 1 base and J by 5 bases; unmatched bases: 11. The CDR3 here is CASSVRAGDLLETQYF. The CDR3 DNA follows: TGTGCCAGCAGCGTAAGGGCGGGGGACCTGCTCGAGACCCAGTACTTC.

This sequence joins TRBV6-2 or TRBV6-3 and TRBJ2-1; tentative D call: TRBD1 (6 bases). Germline V gene lookup returns CDR1 MNHEY and CDR2 SVGEGT. The CDR3 extends over 15 amino acids. V was cut by 5 bases and J by 4 bases, with 15 bases left in between. The CDR3 coding sequence is TGTGCCAGCAGTGAGACCTCAGGGGATTACAATGAGCAGTTCTTC. This translates into CASSETSGDYNEQFF.

The chain recombines TRBV9 with TRBJ1-1; a weak D match, TRBD1 (6 bases). The germline V gene has CDR1 SGDLS and CDR2 YYNGEE. With 4 bases removed from V and 1 base from J, the gap between germline ends came to 11 bases. The CDR3 runs 14 residues. The CDR3 region is CASSLQGSNTEAFF. In DNA form, the CDR3 reads TGTGCCAGCAGCCTACAGGGATCGAACACTGAAGCTTTCTTT.

The chain uses TRBV5-1 and TRBJ1-4; 7 bases line up with TRBD1. The V and J ends lost 2 bases and 4 bases, in that order; junction bases with no gene match: 8. Germline-derived CDR1 and CDR2 are SGHRS and YFSETQ. This CDR3 spans 16 amino acids. The CDR3 DNA reads as TGCGCCAGCAGCTTACCGGGACAGAATTTTAATGAAAAACTGTTTTTT. It codes for CASSLPGQNFNEKLFF.

This chain links TRBV6-2 or TRBV6-3 with TRBJ2-5; TRBD2 matches 10 bases. Per the germline V gene, CDR1 is MNHEY and CDR2 is SVGEGT. Trimming took 2 bases from V and 4 from J; bases not matched to a gene: 7. This CDR3 is built from 16 residues. Written as DNA, the CDR3 is TGTGCCAGCAGTTACCCCCAGCGGGAGGGCCCAGAGACCCAGTACTTC. As protein: CASSYPQREGPETQYF.

Remarks on this clone: The same CDR3 can be traced to other DNA sequences in this sample. The rearrangement joins TRBV6-5 to TRBJ1-2, with no clear D. This CDR3 is 13 amino acids long. In germline, CDR1 is MNHEY, CDR2 SVGAGI. V was pared by 2 bases and J by 5 bases, with 9 bases between. The CDR3 DNA follows: TGTGCCAGCAGTTACCGTCGCGGTTATGGCTACACCTTC. It specifies CASSYRRGYGYTF.

The chain carries TRBV2 and TRBJ2-1, with TRBD2 as a possible D gene (6 bases). The V gene lost 6 bases and the J gene lost 5 bases, with 14 bases spanning the gap. This CDR3 has 14 residues. CDR1 and CDR2 (germline): SNHLY, FYNNEI. The CDR3, as DNA: TGTGCCAGCAGATTGACTAGGACCCACAATGAGCAGTTCTTC. Its protein is CASRLTRTHNEQFF.

The rearrangement links TRBV5-6 to TRBJ1-1; D is possibly TRBD1 (5 bases). CDR3 length: 14 amino acids. Per germline, CDR1 SGHDT and CDR2 YYEEEE. Trimming took 0 bases from V and 5 from J, leaving 11 bases between them. This CDR3 reads CASSLDRGWTEAFF. CDR3 coding DNA: TGTGCCAGCAGCTTGGATAGGGGTTGGACTGAAGCTTTCTTT.

About this clone: This likely comes from a read error, as the CDR3 has no conserved phenylalanine or tryptophan at its end. The DNA is left out, because the CDR3 cannot be placed on it with certainty; the CDR3 is given as TCRdb lists it. This sequence joins TRBV6-8 and TRBJ1-2. Including both end residues, the CDR3 is 14 amino acids long. The V gene's germline CDR1 is MNHGY and CDR2 SAAAGT. CDR3 amino acids: CASSLLVRSRKTYG.

There are a few counts of this clone. V and J are TRBV11-2 and TRBJ1-1; the match to TRBD1 covers 7 bases. Germline V gives CDR1 SGHAT, CDR2 FQNNGV. This CDR3 is 16 amino acids long. V shed 6 bases and J 3 bases; nucleotides not matched to a gene: 13. CDR3 sequence: CASRPIQGGKDTEAFF. CDR3 nucleotide sequence: TGTGCCAGCAGACCCATTCAGGGGGGCAAGGACACTGAAGCTTTCTTT.

The V call is TRBV15, the J call TRBJ2-7; tentative D call: TRBD2 (5 bases). V lost 0 bases and J lost 7, with 13 bases in between. Germline V lookup: CDR1 LNHNV, CDR2 YYDKDF (reference sequence). The CDR3 has 14 residues. The CDR3 here is CATSRDRPSREQYV. DNA for the CDR3: TGTGCCACCAGCAGAGATCGACCTAGCAGGGAGCAGTACGTC.